The rows below give T cell receptor beta chains drawn from one sample of a study of PD-L1 blockade in urothelial cancer. TCRdb's copy holds only in-frame clones and misses some; the assay was immunoSEQ multiplex PCR. The table has 40,000 or so clones, 82% seen once; the top ten hold more than 15%. Material: PBMCs, obtained around atezolizumab (anti-PD-L1) treatment. Receptors originate from a man between 60 and 70 years old with urothelial cancer. Both conserved end residues are part of each CDR3. Fields, in order: V gene, clone size, J gene, CDR3 protein. Clone size is stated in some rows and not others, as once, few, many or a class when expanded.

TRBV30	medium-sized	TRBJ1-4	CASQGTEKLFF
TRBV28	-	TRBJ1-6	CASTPAGNSPLHF
TRBV6-5	-	TRBJ2-5	CASRVSQGVETQYF
TRBV28	-	TRBJ1-1	CASFTPSVTGTNTEAFF
TRBV6-1	-	TRBJ2-2	CASTRGVNTGELFF
TRBV19	-	TRBJ2-3	CASSKDREGPDTQYF
TRBV6-1	-	TRBJ1-4	CASSDTGGNEKLFF
TRBV30	-	TRBJ2-4	CAWSVPTEGKNIQYF
TRBV6-1	-	TRBJ1-5	CASSPTGGGGQPQHF
TRBV28	once	TRBJ1-5	CASKLAGTGVQPQHF
TRBV28	-	TRBJ2-3	CASSSQTSGDAVDTQYF
TRBV19	-	TRBJ1-4	CASSPAGQGGEKLFF
TRBV7-8	-	TRBJ1-2	CASSLGGTRYGYTF
TRBV5-6	-	TRBJ1-2	CASSLLQGSDPNYGYTF
TRBV5-1	-	TRBJ2-2	CASSLSTNTGELFF
TRBV18	-	TRBJ1-2	CASSPPGRGYTF
TRBV6-6	-	TRBJ2-7	CASTDGHRYEQYF
TRBV5-1	-	TRBJ2-7	CASSLVDSTYEQYF
TRBV5-8	-	TRBJ2-7	CASHFNRGYEQYF
TRBV9	-	TRBJ2-1	CASSKGLAMGDEQFF
TRBV5-1	-	TRBJ2-3	CASSPGTSTDTQYF
TRBV19	-	TRBJ1-1	CASGTGWNTEAFF
TRBV7-9	few	TRBJ1-6	CASSLGQTNSPLHF
TRBV2	-	TRBJ1-6	CASSPNPPGIKSPLHF
TRBV30	-	TRBJ2-1	CAWSHHRGNEQFF
TRBV4-1	-	TRBJ2-3	CASSQAFGGGFTDTQYF
TRBV11-2	-	TRBJ1-6	CASSYTRRYNSPLHF
TRBV6-5	-	TRBJ2-6	CASSSRVDRGANVLTF
TRBV19	-	TRBJ1-1	CASSIRVNTEAFF
TRBV5-6	-	TRBJ1-6	CASSPAGGASWDSPLHF
TRBV6-1	-	TRBJ2-2	CASSVGTGGNTGELFF
TRBV27	-	TRBJ2-1	CASSFQRQGAYEQFF
TRBV6-6	-	TRBJ1-1	CASSYSQNTEAFF
TRBV19	-	TRBJ2-7	CASSIYGGSSYEQYF
TRBV5-1	-	TRBJ2-7	CASSLAVSYEQYF
TRBV28	-	TRBJ1-1	CASSGQGARSWGAFF
TRBV5-1	-	TRBJ1-1	CASSLGGEMNTEAFF
TRBV19	-	TRBJ1-5	CASSVGHGSNQPQHF
TRBV6-5	once	TRBJ2-7	CASRRGRGPGEQYF
TRBV30	few	TRBJ1-1	CAWNRGGSTEAFF
TRBV18	-	TRBJ2-1	CASSPLQSNEQFF
TRBV19	-	TRBJ2-7	CASTKVGGKDEQYF